One sample yielded the 23 T cell receptor beta chains listed below, sequenced in a study of blood T cell repertoires in COVID-19. Sequencing was performed with immunoSEQ multiplex PCR; in TCRdb, only in-frame clones are kept and a portion is missing. The data contain over 600,000 clones, over 80% of them singletons. Sample: peripheral blood. Receptors originate from a woman younger than 35 with acute or convalescent COVID-19.

Only one count was recorded for this clone. This sequence joins TRBV29-1 and TRBJ1-2; D is perhaps TRBD1 (6 bases). Germline-derived CDR1 and CDR2 are SQVTM and ANQGSEA. The V end was cut by 6 bases, the J end by 4 bases, with 18 bases between. CDR3 length: 14 amino acids. The CDR3 protein is CSVMKVQGSYGYTF. The CDR3 DNA follows: TGCAGCGTGATGAAGGTCCAGGGGAGCTATGGCTACACCTTC.

This clone was seen a single time. The J gene is TRBJ1-1, the V gene TRBV25-1; no definite D call. CDR1 and CDR2 from the germline V gene are MGHDK and SYGVNS. CDR3 length: 13 amino acids. V was clipped by 3 bases and J by 5 bases, with 10 bases between them. The CDR3 spells CASSEGDSTEAFF. CDR3 nucleotides: TGTGCCAGCAGTGAGGGAGACTCTACTGAAGCTTTCTTT.

The chain recombines TRBV25-1 with TRBJ1-1; 7 bases fit TRBD1. V was pared by 6 bases and J by 5 bases, with 3 bases of the junction left unmatched. Germline V gene sequence: CDR1 MGHDK, CDR2 SYGVNS. The CDR3 spans 12 residues. CDR3 region: CASRGGVTEAFF. CDR3 DNA sequence: TGTGCCAGCAGAGGGGGCGTTACTGAAGCTTTCTTT.

J is TRBJ1-2 and V is TRBV5-6; 10 nucleotides line up with TRBD1. With 2 bases clipped from V and 4 bases from J, the junction kept 5 bases outside the gene matches. The length of the CDR3 is 15 residues. Germline loops: CDR1 SGHDT, CDR2 YYEEEE. The CDR3 protein is CASSFGTGDRYGYTF. As DNA, the CDR3 is TGTGCCAGCAGCTTTGGGACAGGGGACCGCTATGGCTACACCTTC.

This clone was counted a few times. The V gene is TRBV19, the J gene TRBJ1-1; 8 nucleotides agree with TRBD1. The CDR3 consists of 14 residues. The V and J ends lost 5 bases and 5 bases, in that order; junction bases with no gene match: 7. In germline, CDR1 is LNHDA, CDR2 SQIVND (reference sequence). CDR3 loop: CASSDPGQVTEAFF. CDR3 nucleotides: TGTGCCAGTAGTGATCCGGGACAGGTGACTGAAGCTTTCTTT.

The V call is TRBV7-9, the J call TRBJ2-1; 12 bases fit TRBD1. The CDR3 has 15 amino acids. Losses at the gene ends were 4 bases for V and 8 bases for J; bases not matched to a gene: 6. Germline V lookup: CDR1 SEHNR, CDR2 FQNEAQ (reference sequence). CDR3 loop: CASSWGQGALDEQFF. CDR3 sequence (DNA): TGTGCCAGCAGCTGGGGACAGGGGGCATTGGATGAGCAGTTCTTC.

The chain joins TRBV20-1 to TRBJ2-3; TRBD2 is a possible D gene (6 bases). V shed 3 bases and J shed 6 bases, with 19 bases lying between them. Germline V lookup: CDR1 DFQATT, CDR2 SNEGSKA (reference sequence). CDR3 length equals 15 residues. The CDR3 sequence: CSASIGRGRVDTQYF. Here the CDR3 DNA reads TGCAGTGCTAGTATCGGGCGGGGACGAGTGGATACGCAGTATTTT.

This clone showed up just once. At the DNA level, this CDR3 is encoded by other sequences in the same sample as well. The chain employs TRBV19 and TRBJ1-1; D gene ambiguous. Germline loops: CDR1 LNHDA, CDR2 SQIVND (reference sequence). There are 13 residues in the CDR3. The V end was cut by 6 bases, the J end by 3 bases, with 11 bases between. The CDR3 loop is CASSPRGDTEAFF. In DNA form, the CDR3 reads TGTGCCAGTAGCCCTAGAGGAGACACTGAAGCTTTCTTT. Full variable domain (rest looked up from reference TRBV19 and TRBJ1-1): DGGITQSPKYLFRKEGQNVTLSCEQNLNHDAMYWYRQDPGQGLRLIYYSQIVNDFQKGDIAEGYSVSREKKESFPLTVTSAQKNPTAFYLCASSPRGDTEAFFGQGTRLTVV.

A remark on this clone: Other DNA sequences within the sample encode an identical CDR3. The chain employs TRBV7-2 and TRBJ2-2, with D unresolved. The CDR3 extends over 14 amino acids. The V and J ends lost 1 base and 4 bases respectively, with 7 bases between them. Germline-derived CDR1 and CDR2 are SGHTA and FQGNSA. The CDR3 DNA reads as TGTGCCAGCAGCTTAGTATCCGGCACCGGGGAGCTGTTTTTT. Amino acids: CASSLVSGTGELFF.

The chain joins TRBV2 to TRBJ2-5, with 8 bases lining up with TRBD2. In germline, CDR1 is SNHLY, CDR2 FYNNEI. The ends lost 7 bases at V and 5 bases at J; junction bases unmatched: 6. The CDR3 contains 13 residues. The CDR3 nucleotides read TGTGCCAGCAAAAAGACTAGCGTGGAGACCCAGTACTTC. It yields the protein CASKKTSVETQYF.

This sequence joins TRBV5-1 and TRBJ1-3; maybe TRBD1 (6 bases). The germline V gene encodes CDR1 SGHRS and CDR2 YFSETQ. This CDR3 is built from 15 residues. V was pared by 3 bases and J by 3 bases, with 13 bases between. CDR3 sequence reads: CASSWGQGGGNTIYF. DNA of the CDR3: TGCGCCAGCAGCTGGGGGCAGGGTGGTGGAAACACCATATATTTT.

This clone was detected once. The J gene is TRBJ2-2, the V gene TRBV7-2, with TRBD1 as a possible D gene (5 bases). CDR1 and CDR2 from the germline V gene are SGHTA and FQGNSA. The CDR3 loop spans 12 amino acids. V dropped 5 bases and J dropped 5 bases, with 6 bases sitting between them. Here the CDR3 DNA reads TGTGCCAGCAGCCGGACAACCGGGGAGCTGTTTTTT. It encodes CASSRTTGELFF.

This chain joins TRBV9 and TRBJ1-2; D call uncertain. The CDR3 sequence is 16 residues long. Germline lookup yields CDR1 SGDLS and CDR2 YYNGEE. The ends were cut back, 1 base at V and 4 bases at J, with 17 bases in the middle. For the CDR3, the DNA is TGTGCCAGCAGCGTACGCGTCGATGGGCAGTCCTATGGCTACACCTTC. This gives the protein CASSVRVDGQSYGYTF.

V is TRBV11-3 and J is TRBJ2-1, with D maybe TRBD1 (5 bases). This CDR3 has 15 residues. Germline V gene lookup returns CDR1 SGHNT and CDR2 YENEEA. The V gene lost 5 bases and the J gene lost 5 bases, with 16 bases spanning the gap. The CDR3 spells CASSIHEGANNEQFF. CDR3 sequence (DNA): TGTGCCAGCAGCATACACGAAGGGGCAAACAATGAGCAGTTCTTC. The full variable domain, rest sourced from reference TRBV11-3 and TRBJ2-1, is EAGVVQSPRYKIIEKKQPVAFWCNPISGHNTLYWYLQNLGQGPELLIRYENEEAVDDSQLPKDRFSAERLKGVDSTLKIQPAELGDSAVYLCASSIHEGANNEQFFGPGTRLTVL.

Only one count was recorded for this clone. The chain recombines TRBV10-3 with TRBJ1-4, with 7 bases matching TRBD1. Germline loops: CDR1 ENHRY, CDR2 SYGVKD. The CDR3 runs to 16 residues. The V segment lost 5 bases and the J segment 6 bases; nucleotides outside the gene matches: 12. DNA of the CDR3: TGTGCCATCAGTCCGAGCAGGGGGTTTGACGATGAAAAACTGTTTTTT. Translating gives CAISPSRGFDDEKLFF.

The chain links TRBV7-9 to TRBJ2-3; D call uncertain. This CDR3 is 15 amino acids long. In germline, CDR1 is SEHNR, CDR2 FQNEAQ (reference sequence). The germline V and J ends were trimmed by 4 bases and 4 bases, with 15 bases remaining between them. The CDR3 DNA is TGTGCCAGCAGCTCACCTAGAGTCTTTGCAGATACGCAGTATTTT. It is translated as CASSSPRVFADTQYF.

V gene TRBV5-4 combines with J gene TRBJ2-7; 8 bases are shared with TRBD1. Trimming at V came to 2 bases and at J to 4 bases, leaving 2 bases not matched to a gene. Germline-derived CDR1 and CDR2 are SGHNT and YYREEE (reference sequence). The CDR3 covers 13 residues. The DNA for the CDR3 is TGTGCCAGCAGCTTCGACAGGGGTTACGAGCAGTACTTC. Translation gives CASSFDRGYEQYF.

The chain carries TRBV5-1 and TRBJ1-1; no firm D call. In germline, CDR1 is SGHRS, CDR2 YFSETQ. The CDR3 totals 12 residues. The V and J ends lost 0 bases and 7 bases respectively, with 7 bases between them. The CDR3 nucleotides are TGCGCCAGCAGCTTGGACACCAATGAAGCTTTCTTT. It encodes CASSLDTNEAFF.

The chain combines TRBV6-5 with TRBJ1-4, with 7 bases that match TRBD1. Germline V lookup: CDR1 MNHEY, CDR2 SVGAGI. J gave up 8 bases and V 6 bases, and 9 bases lay outside the gene matches. There are 14 residues in the CDR3. This chain's CDR3 is CASSATGWREKLFF. The CDR3 DNA is TGTGCCAGCAGCGCGACAGGGTGGCGAGAAAAACTGTTTTTT.

V is TRBV12-3 or TRBV12-4 and J is TRBJ1-2; D unclear. V lost 3 bases and J lost 7, with 9 bases in between. CDR3 length: 12 amino acids. In nucleotides, the CDR3 is TGTGCCAGCAGTTTCGGAGGGCGTGGCTACACCTTC. Translated: CASSFGGRGYTF.

Turning to this clone: Other DNA sequences in the same sample also yield this CDR3. V usage is TRBV5-1 and J usage is TRBJ2-7; no definite D call. Trimming took 2 bases from V and 4 from J, leaving 4 bases between them. Germline values: CDR1 SGHRS, CDR2 YFSETQ. CDR3 size: 11 residues. This chain's CDR3 is CASSFGYEQYF. DNA for the CDR3: TGCGCCAGCAGCTTCGGGTACGAGCAGTACTTC.

The chain carries TRBV7-6 and TRBJ1-1; no clear D gene. Germline CDR1 is SGHVS and CDR2 is FNYEAQ. The CDR3 contains 14 residues. Trimming stripped 1 base from V and 0 bases from J, with 6 bases between. CDR3 coding DNA: TGTGCCAGCAGCTTAGGGAGTATGAACACTGAAGCTTTCTTT. This gives the protein CASSLGSMNTEAFF.

The chain combines TRBV15 with TRBJ1-5, with TRBD1 as a possible D gene (6 bases). Germline assignment: CDR1 LNHNV and CDR2 YYDKDF (reference sequence). The CDR3 totals 15 residues. The V and J ends lost 1 base and 6 bases respectively, with 13 bases between them. The CDR3 DNA follows: TGTGCCACCAGCAGAGGGGTTACAGGGAGTCAGCCCCAGCATTTT. Its protein is CATSRGVTGSQPQHF. The whole variable domain, filled in from reference TRBV15 and TRBJ1-5, reads DAMVIQNPRYQVTQFGKPVTLSCSQTLNHNVMYWYQQKSSQAPKLLFHYYDKDFNNEADTPDNFQSRRPNTSFCFLDIRSPGLGDTAMYLCATSRGVTGSQPQHFGDGTRLSIL.